This T cell receptor beta chain originates from a study of blood T cell repertoires in COVID-19. Per the original data handling: Amplifying reference gene primers gave estimates of nucleated cell counts. Only in-frame clones appear in the TCRdb table, and some are missing; sequencing was by immunoSEQ multiplex PCR. V, J and clone size are those of that table, while D and trimming were read from the DNA. The sample has some 66,000 clones, 70% to 90% seen once. Per the germline V gene, CDR1 is SEHNR and CDR2 is FQNEAQ (reference sequence). The CDR3 is 14 amino acids. The ends lost 3 bases at V and 3 bases at J; junction bases unmatched: 0.

Sample: peripheral blood. This sequence was found in a human donor with active COVID-19. The donor label of this sample is uncertain. This chain connects TRBV7-9 to TRBJ1-4, with 8 positions matching TRBD1. This chain's CDR3 is CASSLGQANEKLFF. For the CDR3, the DNA is TGTGCCAGCAGCTTGGGACAGGCTAATGAAAAACTGTTTTTT.